This T cell receptor beta chain was retrieved from a study of a mutant IDH1 vaccine in newly diagnosed glioma. The table came from immunoSEQ multiplex PCR; TCRdb's copy has only in-frame clones and leaves some out. The table includes 30,000 to 40,000 clones, around 83% detected once. Concerning this clone: What it binds is unknown.

Trimming at V came to 0 bases and at J to 4 bases, leaving 4 bases not matched to a gene. Germline V gene data show CDR1 as LGHNA and CDR2 as YSLEER. This CDR3 is built from 15 residues. Described time point: week 35, safety follow-up. Each vaccine dose was 300 ug of mutant IDH1 20-mer peptide, with topical imiquimod. This specimen consisted of PBMCs, obtained from a glioma patient whose treatment included an IDH1 peptide vaccine. The gene calls are TRBV4-3 and TRBJ2-7; 9 nucleotides line up with TRBD1. This receptor was identified in a woman under 30 with glioma. The CDR3 DNA sequence: TGCGCCAGCAGCCAAGAGCGTGGACAGGGGTACGAGCAGTACTTC. It specifies CASSQERGQGYEQYF.